These 29 T cell receptor beta chains were all obtained from the same sample, sequenced in a study of blood T cell repertoires in COVID-19. The assay was immunoSEQ multiplex PCR, and TCRdb's table has in-frame clones only and misses some. The sample lists around 250,000 clones; roughly 86% were seen once. Source material: peripheral blood. Source of these receptors: a woman aged 55-69 years who had recovered from COVID-19.

The gene calls are TRBV3-1 (or the pseudogene TRBV3-2) and TRBJ2-1; the match to TRBD1 covers 9 bases. Losses at the gene ends were 1 base for V and 7 bases for J; bases not matched to a gene: 8. The CDR3 consists of 16 residues. The V gene's germline CDR1 is LGHDT and CDR2 YNNKEL (reference sequence). CDR3 amino acids: CASSQVTTGGRNEQFF. In DNA, the CDR3 is TGTGCCAGCAGCCAAGTGACGACAGGGGGTCGGAATGAGCAGTTCTTC.

The rearrangement uses TRBV10-3 and TRBJ1-2; 8 nucleotides agree with TRBD1. Per the germline V gene, CDR1 is ENHRY and CDR2 is SYGVKD. With 2 bases clipped from V and 7 bases from J, the junction kept 12 bases outside the gene matches. The CDR3 has 16 residues. CDR3 loop: CAISESPGGPVRGYTF. CDR3 bases: TGTGCCATCAGTGAGAGTCCAGGGGGCCCTGTGCGTGGCTACACCTTC.

The rearrangement uses TRBV7-6 and TRBJ1-1; no reliable D call. Trimming took 0 bases from V and 4 from J, leaving 12 bases between them. The germline V gene has CDR1 SGHVS and CDR2 FNYEAQ. The CDR3 loop spans 15 amino acids. The CDR3 sequence: CASSLAGGGSTEAFF. The DNA for the CDR3 is TGTGCCAGCAGCTTAGCGGGTGGCGGGAGCACTGAAGCTTTCTTT. Full variable domain (remainder filled in from reference TRBV7-6 and TRBJ1-1): GAGVSQSPRYKVTKRGQDVALRCDPISGHVSLYWYRQALGQGPEFLTYFNYEAQQDKSGLPNDRFSAERPEGSISTLTIQRTEQRDSAMYRCASSLAGGGSTEAFFGQGTRLTVV.

This clone occurred a few times. V usage is TRBV11-2 and J usage is TRBJ1-3, with 9 bases lining up with TRBD1. J lost 4 bases, V lost 3 bases, and 7 bases had no gene match. Germline V gene sequence: CDR1 SGHAT, CDR2 FQNNGV. CDR3 length equals 16 residues. The CDR3 DNA follows: TGTGCCAGCAGCTTTTACAGGGGGACAGGGGGAAACACCATATATTTT. Protein product: CASSFYRGTGGNTIYF.

This chain connects TRBV21-1 to TRBJ1-2; the DNA was not compared with TRBD1, the D call given in the table. TRBV21-1 is given as a pseudogene. The CDR3 runs to 15 residues. The CDR3 nucleotides read TGTGCCAGCAGCAAAGATGGCAGGGTGAACTATGGCTACACCTTC. Its translation is CASSKDGRVNYGYTF.

The chain employs TRBV2 and TRBJ1-1, with D maybe TRBD1 (5 bases). This CDR3 region has 14 residues. Germline values: CDR1 SNHLY, CDR2 FYNNEI. V was pared by 7 bases and J by 2 bases, with 14 bases between. CDR3 amino acids: CASNFQGLNTEAFF. Written as DNA, the CDR3 is TGTGCCAGCAACTTCCAGGGTCTCAACACTGAAGCTTTCTTT.

V gene TRBV7-9 combines with J gene TRBJ2-3, with 8 bases identical to TRBD1. CDR3 size: 15 residues. Germline values: CDR1 SEHNR, CDR2 FQNEAQ (reference sequence). The junction had 5 bases not matched to a gene; V was cut back by 4 bases and J by 2 bases. The CDR3: CASSSWTGNTDTQYF. The DNA of the CDR3 is TGTGCCAGCAGCTCTTGGACAGGGAACACAGATACGCAGTATTTT.

This clone showed up just once. The CDR3 spells CASSFLAAGINEQFF. The CDR3 bases are TGCGCCAGCAGCTTTTTAGCGGCGGGGATCAATGAGCAGTTCTTC. V usage is TRBV5-1 and J usage is TRBJ2-1; D is possibly TRBD2 (6 bases). V was clipped by 2 bases and J by 6 bases, with 15 bases between them. This CDR3 has 15 amino acids. Looked up from germline, CDR1 is SGHRS and CDR2 is YFSETQ.

This rearrangement joins TRBV28 to TRBJ2-5; 7 positions match TRBD1. CDR1 and CDR2 (germline): MDHEN, SYDVKM. The CDR3 has 13 residues. With V trimmed by 5 bases and J by 5 bases, 5 bases remained unmatched. The CDR3: CASSLTGSETQYF. CDR3 DNA sequence: TGTGCCAGCAGTCTGACAGGGAGTGAGACCCAGTACTTC. Drawing the rest from reference TRBV28 and TRBJ2-5, the complete variable domain is DVKVTQSSRYLVKRTGEKVFLECVQDMDHENMFWYRQDPGLGLRLIYFSYDVKMKEKGDIPEGYSVSREKKERFSLILESASTNQTSMYLCASSLTGSETQYFGPGTRLLVL.

This clone occurred once. This chain uses TRBV29-1 with TRBJ2-5; 9 bases are a match to TRBD1. The junction had 12 bases not matched to a gene; V was cut back by 5 bases and J by 2 bases. The CDR3 length is 16 residues. Germline-derived CDR1 and CDR2 are SQVTM and ANQGSEA. CDR3 nucleotide sequence: TGCAGCGTTCAACAGGGGGCGCAGCGGGGACAAGAGACCCAGTACTTC. It encodes CSVQQGAQRGQETQYF. The full variable domain, its missing parts supplied by reference TRBV29-1 and TRBJ2-5, is SAVISQKPSRDICQRGTSLTIQCQVDSQVTMMFWYRQQPGQSLTLIATANQGSEATYESGFVIDKFPISRPNLTFSTLTVSNMSPEDSSIYLCSVQQGAQRGQETQYFGPGTRLLVL.

A single count supports this clone. The chain couples TRBV21-1 to TRBJ2-7; TRBD2 is the table's D call, not checked against the DNA. TRBV21-1 corresponds to a pseudogene. This CDR3 region has 9 residues. The DNA for the CDR3 is TGTGCCAGCAGCGACTTACAGTACTTC. Encoded protein: CASSDLQYF.

This chain joins TRBV2 and TRBJ1-2; D may be TRBD1 (5 bases). V was shortened by 5 bases and J by 2 bases, with 18 bases between the two germline ends. The CDR3 is made up of 16 amino acids. Germline loops: CDR1 SNHLY, CDR2 FYNNEI. CDR3 sequence: CASSTFQGGGNYGYTF. The CDR3 DNA reads as TGTGCCAGCAGTACCTTCCAGGGTGGTGGGAACTATGGCTACACCTTC.

The chain employs TRBV15 and TRBJ1-3; D is perhaps TRBD1 (5 bases). CDR1 is LNHNV, CDR2 YYDKDF, per germline (reference sequence). This CDR3 comprises 16 residues. Trimming shortened V by 0 bases and J by 3 bases, and 12 bases separated the two germline ends. The CDR3 DNA sequence: TGTGCCACCAGCAGAGAGGCGGGGGGACGTGGAAACACCATATATTTT. This sequence encodes CATSREAGGRGNTIYF.

The gene calls are TRBV6-5 and TRBJ2-1; 12 bases map to TRBD2. The germline V gene encodes CDR1 MNHEY and CDR2 SVGAGI. This CDR3 has 14 amino acids. Losses at the gene ends were 6 bases for V and 7 bases for J; bases not matched to a gene: 4. CDR3 in DNA: TGTGCCAGCAGAGGGCTAGCGGGGGGGAATGAGCAGTTCTTC. Encoded protein: CASRGLAGGNEQFF.

Comment on this clone: The junction shows a germline mismatch at one end, possibly a read error. V gene TRBV10-3 combines with J gene TRBJ1-2; D ambiguous. Looked up from germline, CDR1 is ENHRY and CDR2 is SYGVKD. This CDR3 comprises 11 residues. The CDR3 coding sequence is TGTGCCATCAGTGAAAACTTTGGCTACACCTTC. This encodes CAISENFGYTF.

This clone was seen once. The rearrangement joins TRBV7-2 to TRBJ1-5; D perhaps matches TRBD1 (6 bases). This CDR3 has 14 residues. CDR1 is SGHTA, CDR2 FQGNSA, per germline. The germline V and J ends were trimmed by 1 base and 5 bases, with 9 bases remaining between them. The CDR3 DNA is TGTGCCAGCAGCTTAGTGAACAGGGATCAGCCCCAGCATTTT. Protein product: CASSLVNRDQPQHF.

CDR3 sequence: CAAKRTGSNEQFF. In nucleotides, the CDR3 is TGTGCCGCAAAGCGGACTGGTTCAAATGAGCAGTTCTTC. The J gene is TRBJ2-1, the V gene TRBV3-1 (or the pseudogene TRBV3-2), with D perhaps TRBD2 (5 bases). Trimming took off 11 bases at V and 7 bases at J, with 18 bases between the two ends. Looked up from germline, CDR1 is LGHDT and CDR2 is YNNKEL (reference sequence). This CDR3 contains 13 residues.

The CDR3 region has the DNA TGTGCCAGCAGCGTGTCAGGGGAACGACGCAACACCATATATTTT. This translates into CASSVSGERRNTIYF. V gene TRBV9 combines with J gene TRBJ1-3; a weak D match, TRBD1 (6 bases). This CDR3 spans 15 amino acids. The germline gives CDR1 SGDLS, CDR2 YYNGEE. V lost 2 bases and J lost 7, with 16 bases in between.

The V gene is TRBV5-4, the J gene TRBJ2-7, with D perhaps TRBD1 (5 bases). Germline values: CDR1 SGHNT, CDR2 YYREEE (reference sequence). The CDR3 loop spans 13 amino acids. Trimming took 2 bases from V and 3 from J, leaving 9 bases between them. This CDR3 reads CASSLTGYYEQYF. CDR3 coding DNA: TGTGCCAGCAGCTTAACAGGCTACTACGAGCAGTACTTC. Full variable domain (missing parts from reference TRBV5-4 and TRBJ2-7): ETGVTQSPTHLIKTRGQQVTLRCSSQSGHNTVSWYQQALGQGPQFIFQYYREEENGRGNFPPRFSGLQFPNYSSELNVNALELDDSALYLCASSLTGYYEQYFGPGTRLTVT.

The J gene is TRBJ2-3, the V gene TRBV7-3, with D possibly matching TRBD2 (7 bases). The CDR3 totals 19 residues. Trimming removed 1 base from V and 2 bases from J, with 22 bases in between. Germline loops: CDR1 SGHTA, CDR2 FQGTGA. The CDR3 region is CASSLKAGASNFPTDTQYF. Here the CDR3 DNA reads TGTGCCAGCAGCTTAAAGGCGGGGGCCTCTAACTTTCCCACAGATACGCAGTATTTT.

This chain uses TRBV7-2 with TRBJ1-4; D is unclear. V lost 5 bases and J 5 bases, leaving 9 bases between the germline ends. The CDR3 covers 13 residues. Germline V CDR1 and CDR2: SGHTA, FQGNSA. The CDR3 DNA reads TGTGCCAGCAGCCCGATGGCCAATGAAAAACTGTTTTTT. Translated, it gives CASSPMANEKLFF. The variable domain in full, completed from reference TRBV7-2 and TRBJ1-4, reads GAGVSQSPSNKVTEKGKDVELRCDPISGHTALYWYRQSLGQGLEFLIYFQGNSAPDKSGLPSDRFSAERTGGSVSTLTIQRTQQEDSAVYLCASSPMANEKLFFGSGTQLSVL.

CDR3 DNA sequence: TGCAGTGCTAGTACAGTGAATTGGAGCAATCAGCCCCAGCATTTT. It translates to CSASTVNWSNQPQHF. The J gene is TRBJ1-5, the V gene TRBV20-1; D gene uncertain. CDR1 and CDR2 from the germline V gene are DFQATT and SNEGSKA (reference sequence). V dropped 3 bases and J dropped 1 base, with 13 bases sitting between them. CDR3 length: 15 residues.

V gene TRBV7-5 combines with J gene TRBJ1-5; the table's D gene call, TRBD1, was not cross checked with the DNA. TRBV7-5 is a pseudogene segment. The CDR3 runs to 15 residues. DNA for the CDR3: TGTGCCAGAAGCTTAGGAGGACAGGGTGCCCAGCCCCAGCATTTT. Its translation is CARSLGGQGAQPQHF.

The chain carries TRBV4-2 and TRBJ1-1; no definite D call. V was trimmed by 1 base and J by 11 bases, leaving 8 bases between them. The length of the CDR3 is 11 residues. CDR1 is LGHNA, CDR2 YNFKEQ, per germline. The CDR3: CASSQGSDAFF. The CDR3, as DNA: TGTGCCAGCAGCCAAGGCAGTGATGCTTTCTTT.

This clone was seen more than once but under ten times. V and J are TRBV3-1 (or the pseudogene TRBV3-2) and TRBJ2-1, with D uncertain. The V end was cut by 0 bases, the J end by 7 bases, with 4 bases between. Germline V lookup: CDR1 LGHDT, CDR2 YNNKEL (reference sequence). CDR3 length equals 12 residues. CDR3 in amino acids: CASSQEANEQFF. In DNA, the CDR3 is TGTGCCAGCAGCCAAGAGGCTAATGAGCAGTTCTTC.

V and J are TRBV6-5 and TRBJ1-1; no reliable D call. CDR1 is MNHEY and CDR2 is SVGAGI in the germline V gene. Trimming took off 1 base at V and 6 bases at J, with 3 bases between the two ends. The CDR3 runs 11 residues. Written as DNA, the CDR3 is TGTGCCAGCAGTTACTTCGCTGAAGCTTTCTTT. Translation: CASSYFAEAFF.

CDR3 protein: CASSLAETGDQYF. The CDR3 coding sequence is TGCGCCAGCAGCTTGGCGGAGACAGGAGACCAGTATTTT. This chain uses TRBV5-1 with TRBJ2-3; TRBD1 might be the D (6 bases). V shed 0 bases and J shed 12 bases, with 14 bases lying between them. This CDR3 contains 13 residues. Germline V gene data show CDR1 as SGHRS and CDR2 as YFSETQ. The whole variable domain, remainder taken from reference TRBV5-1 and TRBJ2-3, is KAGVTQTPRYLIKTRGQQVTLSCSPISGHRSVSWYQQTPGQGLQFLFEYFSETQRNKGNFPGRFSGRQFSNSRSEMNVSTLELGDSALYLCASSLAETGDQYFGPGTRLTVL.

The chain is built from TRBV7-2 and TRBJ2-6; possibly TRBD2 for D (6 bases). The V gene's germline CDR1 is SGHTA and CDR2 FQGNSA. Deletions cut 5 bases from V and 1 base from J, with 9 bases between. The CDR3 runs to 15 residues. The CDR3 is CASSLGLSGANVLTF. CDR3 sequence (DNA): TGTGCCAGCAGCCTCGGACTATCTGGGGCCAACGTCCTGACTTTC.

The chain employs TRBV5-1 and TRBJ1-5, with a tentative D call TRBD1 (6 bases). The V and J ends lost 4 bases and 0 bases respectively, with 17 bases between them. The germline CDR1 and CDR2 sequences are SGHRS and YFSETQ. The length of the CDR3 is 17 residues. Here the CDR3 reads CASSRTVLIDSNQPQHF. In DNA form, the CDR3 reads TGCGCCAGCAGCAGGACAGTTTTAATTGATAGCAATCAGCCCCAGCATTTT.